Following are 15 T cell receptor beta chains from one sample sequenced in a study of neurological immune-mediated disorders. Via MiXCR, TCRdb re-called the 5' RACE reads, giving one row per CDR3 protein. In the table there are approximately 60,000 distinct CDR3 sequences, 3% to 4% of which are singletons. Specimen: PBMCs. These TCRs come from a woman in her 30s with multiple sclerosis.

This clonotype was seen at least ten times. V and J are TRBV7-9 and TRBJ2-1, with D perhaps TRBD1 (5 bases). Germline V gene lookup returns CDR1 SEHNR and CDR2 FQNEAQ (reference sequence). The CDR3 runs to 16 residues. V lost 4 bases and J lost 0, with 13 bases in between. The CDR3 region is CASSYFQGNSYNEQFF. The CDR3 nucleotides read TGTGCCAGCAGCTATTTCCAGGGTAACTCCTACAATGAGCAGTTCTTC. The full variable domain, completed using reference TRBV7-9 and TRBJ2-1, is DTGVSQNPRHKITKRGQNVTFRCDPISEHNRLYWYRQTLGQGPEFLTYFQNEAQLEKSRLLSDRFSAERPKGSFSTLEIQRTEQGDSAMYLCASSYFQGNSYNEQFFGPGTRLTVL.

This clonotype was counted at least ten times. This chain's CDR3 is CSASRATDTQYF. CDR3 in DNA: TGCAGTGCTAGCCGCGCTACAGATACGCAGTATTTT. The chain uses TRBV20-1 and TRBJ2-3, with D unresolved. This CDR3 has 12 amino acids. Trimming cost V 3 bases and J 3 bases, with 7 bases left between them. In germline, CDR1 is DFQATT, CDR2 SNEGSKA (reference sequence).

This clonotype was counted at least ten times. The chain employs TRBV10-3 and TRBJ1-4; D remains ambiguous. The length of the CDR3 is 14 residues. Trimming pared 3 bases from V and 7 bases from J, leaving 12 bases between. Per germline, CDR1 ENHRY and CDR2 SYGVKD. CDR3 coding DNA: TGTGCCATCAGTGAAGGGCTCCAGAGTGAAAAACTGTTTTTT. Its translation is CAISEGLQSEKLFF.

Ten or more counts support this clonotype. This chain joins TRBV12-3 or TRBV12-4 and TRBJ1-1; the D is unclear. The CDR3 length is 13 residues. The V gene lost 3 bases and the J gene lost 8 bases, with 13 bases spanning the gap. The DNA for the CDR3 is TGTGCCAGCAGTTTGAACGTCCCGGGAGAAGCTTTCTTT. This encodes CASSLNVPGEAFF.

This chain joins TRBV20-1 and TRBJ2-7, with 7 nucleotides matching TRBD2. J gave up 0 bases and V 5 bases, and 10 bases lay outside the gene matches. The CDR3 sequence is 15 residues long. The V gene's germline CDR1 is DFQATT and CDR2 SNEGSKA (reference sequence). CDR3 amino acids: CSAGGDLLSSYEQYF. The CDR3 DNA reads TGCAGTGCTGGGGGGGACCTCCTGAGCTCCTACGAGCAGTACTTC.

This clonotype was detected ten times or more. The chain uses TRBV20-1 and TRBJ2-7; D remains ambiguous. Germline CDR1 is DFQATT and CDR2 is SNEGSKA (reference sequence). This CDR3 has 16 amino acids. V gave up 0 bases and J gave up 2 bases, with 17 bases separating them. This CDR3 is CSARDRQDAGTYEQYF. In DNA, the CDR3 is TGCAGTGCTAGAGATCGGCAGGACGCTGGGACCTACGAGCAGTACTTC.

About this clonotype: One base away lies a much larger clone, so this may be a sequencing read error. The chain employs TRBV6-6 and TRBJ1-1; D unclear. Germline assignment: CDR1 MNHNY and CDR2 SVGAGI (reference sequence). The CDR3 consists of 11 residues. Trimming took 5 bases from V and 7 from J, leaving 8 bases between them. The chain's CDR3 is CASSTSYEAFF. The CDR3 DNA is TGTGCCAGCAGTACGAGTTATGAAGCTTTCTTT.

This clonotype was counted a few times. The chain combines TRBV12-3 or TRBV12-4 with TRBJ1-2; a possible D gene is TRBD1 (5 bases). The germline V and J ends were trimmed by 7 bases and 7 bases, with 16 bases remaining between them. CDR3 length: 13 residues. The CDR3 sequence: CASTPSGTFGYTF. CDR3 nucleotide sequence: TGTGCCAGCACACCGTCAGGGACTTTTGGCTACACCTTC.

This clonotype has a count of ten or more. The rearrangement uses TRBV7-2 and TRBJ2-4; 9 positions agree with TRBD1. V lost 1 base to trimming and J lost 5 bases; unmatched junction nucleotides: 3. Per the germline V gene, CDR1 is SGHTA and CDR2 is FQGNSA. The CDR3 has 15 amino acids. This CDR3 is CASSLDRGLQNIQYF. Written as DNA, the CDR3 is TGTGCCAGCAGCTTAGACAGGGGGCTTCAAAACATTCAGTACTTC.

This clonotype was detected many times. The chain carries TRBV9 and TRBJ2-5; TRBD2 matches 10 bases. This CDR3 comprises 18 residues. Germline lookup yields CDR1 SGDLS and CDR2 YYNGEE. The trim removed 3 bases at V and 2 bases at J, leaving 13 bases unmatched. The CDR3 region is CASSGGSLASGSQETQYF. The CDR3 region has the DNA TGTGCCAGCAGCGGGGGGTCCCTGGCTAGCGGGAGTCAAGAGACCCAGTACTTC.

To note about this clonotype: It may be a read error: a sequence one base away is much more abundant. The J gene is TRBJ2-1, the V gene TRBV7-8; possible D gene TRBD2, 6 bases. V lost 2 bases to trimming and J lost 1 base, with 9 bases between them. Germline V gives CDR1 SGHVS, CDR2 FQNEAQ. This CDR3 comprises 15 residues. The CDR3 is CASSLLARSYNEQFF. The CDR3 DNA follows: TGTGCCAGCAGCTTACTAGCGAGATCCTACAATGAGCAGTTCTTC.

This clonotype was seen repeatedly, ten times or more. V usage is TRBV6-1 and J usage is TRBJ1-4; D ambiguous. The CDR3 is made up of 16 amino acids. V was shortened by 6 bases and J by 0 bases, with 14 bases between the two germline ends. Germline V gives CDR1 MNHNS, CDR2 SASEGT. The CDR3 reads CASSRPKGATNEKLFF. CDR3 sequence (DNA): TGTGCCAGCAGCCGGCCAAAGGGAGCAACTAATGAAAAACTGTTTTTT.

The chain employs TRBV5-6 and TRBJ2-7, with a weak D call TRBD1 (6 bases). Germline V gene data show CDR1 as SGHDT and CDR2 as YYEEEE. Trimming left V 7 bases short and J 4 bases short, with 15 bases between. The CDR3 extends over 13 amino acids. CDR3 region: CASGPGVQYEQYF. The CDR3 coding sequence is TGTGCCAGCGGACCAGGGGTTCAGTACGAGCAGTACTTC.

At least ten counts were recorded for this clonotype. The rearrangement uses TRBV3-1 and TRBJ2-5; 8 nucleotides agree with TRBD1. CDR1 LGHDT and CDR2 YNNKEL come from the germline V gene (reference sequence). The CDR3 is made up of 16 amino acids. The V gene end was trimmed by 4 bases and the J gene end by 3 bases; junction bases not matched to a gene: 10. The DNA for the CDR3 is TGTGCCAGCAGCCTCGGACAGGGTAAGAGAGAAGAGACCCAGTACTTC. This gives the protein CASSLGQGKREETQYF.

This clonotype was counted at least ten times. The genes are TRBV5-1 and TRBJ1-4; TRBD1 matches 7 bases. The CDR3 has 17 amino acids. With V trimmed by 4 bases and J by 8 bases, 17 bases remained unmatched. CDR1 is SGHRS, CDR2 YFSETQ, per germline. CDR3 protein: CASSRGQALSSGEKLFF. The CDR3 bases are TGCGCCAGCAGCCGAGGACAGGCCTTGAGTTCGGGGGAAAAACTGTTTTTT. The full variable domain, completed using reference TRBV5-1 and TRBJ1-4, is KAGVTQTPRYLIKTRGQQVTLSCSPISGHRSVSWYQQTPGQGLQFLFEYFSETQRNKGNFPGRFSGRQFSNSRSEMNVSTLELGDSALYLCASSRGQALSSGEKLFFGSGTQLSVL.